Listed below are T cell receptor beta chains from one sample, sequenced in a study of T cell repertoires in cytomegalovirus infection. TCRdb independently ran MiXCR on the reads; one entry per CDR3 protein. The sample carries under 350,000 distinct CDR3 sequences, less than 25% recorded once. For these receptors, no antigen is known. The sequencing used cultured PBMCs, collected from culture after CMV antigen stimulation. The receptors come from a human donor in good health (CMV status not recorded). Some clones in this sample may be carry-over from other donors' samples. Each CDR3 is given without its conserved first and last residue. The order of the fields is CDR3 length, V gene, J gene, CDR3 protein.

11	TRBV5-4	TRBJ2-4	ASSPLGGDIQY
14	TRBV7-2	TRBJ2-7	ASSLLEGRESYEQY
13	TRBV6-2/TRBV6-3	TRBJ2-1	ASSRAGQEYNEQF
10	TRBV3-1	TRBJ2-7	ASSQVEREQY
13	TRBV7-8	TRBJ2-1	ASSFRDRPTDEQF
10	TRBV7-2	TRBJ1-6	ASSSDSSPLH
14	TRBV6-6	TRBJ2-3	ASSYSLAGGEDTQY
13	TRBV7-9	TRBJ2-5	ASALAEGKQETQY
14	TRBV12-3/TRBV12-4	TRBJ2-2	ASSPTMGSNTGELF
12	TRBV7-9	TRBJ1-4	ASTQDRGGEKLF
12	TRBV2	TRBJ2-7	ASINDRGVYEQY
10	TRBV6-2/TRBV6-3	TRBJ2-1	ASSYFARASF
15	TRBV27	TRBJ2-5	ASTPGQLAGGPETQY
11	TRBV6-2/TRBV6-3	TRBJ2-1	ASKLTRDREQF
16	TRBV11-2	TRBJ2-3	ASSLVVILAGVEDTQY
12	TRBV7-2	TRBJ2-5	ASSPGQGSRTQY
15	TRBV6-5	TRBJ2-2	ASSYTASGAYTGELF
13	TRBV19	TRBJ2-1	ASSAAGISYNEQF
12	TRBV12-3/TRBV12-4	TRBJ2-3	ASSRRAVKDTQY
14	TRBV20-1	TRBJ2-7	SARDRLAGAYYEQY
14	TRBV30	TRBJ2-3	AWSVGSRASTDTQY
12	TRBV2	TRBJ1-4	ASSDDRGNEKLF
17	TRBV6-6	TRBJ2-7	ASSYQLGRDLGIIYEQY
14	TRBV10-3	TRBJ1-6	AIKESRESYNSPLH
14	TRBV11-1	TRBJ2-7	ASSLGLAVSSYEQY
13	TRBV7-2	TRBJ2-7	ASSFKAGGPYEQY
13	TRBV15	TRBJ2-7	ATSRDSESSYEQY
14	TRBV9	TRBJ2-6	ASSETTGSGANVLT
12	TRBV7-6	TRBJ2-1	ASTQTGGTRPQF
13	TRBV15	TRBJ2-5	ATSRDRGAPGTQY
11	TRBV10-2	TRBJ1-5	ATRGPGNQPQH
16	TRBV6-1	TRBJ1-4	ASRRRGRGEATNEKLF
11	TRBV18	TRBJ1-2	ASSPPTGNGYT
14	TRBV6-8	TRBJ2-1	ASSYPRAGGNNEQF
14	TRBV7-9	TRBJ2-2	ASSSGTTGFTGELF
10	TRBV28	TRBJ2-7	ASSFGTVQQY
12	TRBV20-1	TRBJ2-2	SARFSGSAGELF
14	TRBV5-1	TRBJ2-5	ASSPDSNRGHETQY
13	TRBV7-9	TRBJ1-4	ASTIRGSSNEKLF
13	TRBV28	TRBJ2-4	ASSLFGTGRDIQY
12	TRBV19	TRBJ1-6	ASSIGQDNSPLH
12	TRBV3-1	TRBJ2-1	ASSQRSEANEQF
10	TRBV7-9	TRBJ2-7	ASSFLPYEQY
13	TRBV7-6	TRBJ1-1	ASSSGPGMNTEAF